The T cell receptor (beta chain) described here comes from a study of Tregs in tolerant kidney transplant recipients. To note about this clone: Its antigen is still unknown. The read ends 3 residues before the CDR3 terminus; that terminus is restored from the germline J gene.

Study-level findings and limits: Findings come from small patient numbers and require larger validation. Biological reproducibility was not directly addressed in this study.

Germline V gene data show CDR1 as SNHLY and CDR2 as FYNNEI. V was pared by 2 bases and J by 3 bases, with 10 bases between. The CDR3 extends over 15 amino acids. The data were produced by immunoSEQ multiplex PCR, yet TCRdb's version contains in-frame clones alone and is incomplete. In total, the table holds about 52,000 clones. This clonotype was sampled from a human donor who received a combined kidney and bone marrow transplant. The V call is TRBV2, the J call TRBJ1-4; the D is unclear. Specimen: CD4+ T cells from blood, collected before the transplant. The CDR3 DNA, read in part, is TGTGCCAGCAGTGAAAGGGCAGTTTCTAATGAAAAA. Translated: CASSERAVSNEK. The whole CDR3 sequence is CASSERAVSNEKLFF.